A selection of T cell receptor beta chains follows, all from one sample in a study of vaccination and CD4 T cells after COVID-19. TCRdb re-analysed the PCR reads in MiXCR, keeping a single row per CDR3 protein. Of 12,000 or so distinct CDR3 sequences detected, 53% appear once; the ten largest clones hold less than 40%. Antigens of these TCRs are unknown. The sequencing input was CD4+ T cells from blood, cultured in vitro. The receptors stem from a human donor who had recovered from COVID-19. Each CDR3 is given with its conserved first and last residue. Fields, in order: J gene, V gene, D gene, CDR3 protein. D genes are given only for firm matches.

TRBJ1-5	TRBV29-1	NA	CSVRGAGSNQPQHF
TRBJ1-2	TRBV6-5	TRBD1	CASSYSRGGVYGYTF
TRBJ2-7	TRBV6-1	NA	CASSESGTAYEQYF
TRBJ1-6	TRBV3-1	NA	CASSHATGVPLHF
TRBJ2-1	TRBV20-1	TRBD1	CSATTGTDNEQFF
TRBJ1-6	TRBV2	NA	CASRQDDYNSPLHF
TRBJ2-7	TRBV20-1	NA	CSARRPPREQYF
TRBJ2-5	TRBV7-9	TRBD2	CASSNGGTEEETQYF
TRBJ2-3	TRBV25-1	TRBD2	CASSESGRGAIDTQYF
TRBJ2-7	TRBV6-1	NA	CASRAPGSESYEQYF
TRBJ2-1	TRBV7-3	TRBD2	CASSLSAGDSPNEQFF
TRBJ2-7	TRBV6-1	NA	CASSDEGPSYEQYF
TRBJ1-4	TRBV12-3/TRBV12-4	NA	CASTLPGKGGEKLFF
TRBJ1-1	TRBV7-9	TRBD1	CASSLGQGAPEAFF
TRBJ1-3	TRBV20-1	NA	CSAREPVGNTIYF
TRBJ2-7	TRBV7-9	NA	CASSPRLVYEQYF
TRBJ1-6	TRBV20-1	NA	CSARASGRGDSPLHF
TRBJ2-7	TRBV6-5	TRBD1	CASSYDRVSYEQYF
TRBJ1-1	TRBV29-1	TRBD1	CSALQGAPGTEAFF
TRBJ1-2	TRBV7-9	TRBD1	CASRRDRGSNYGYTF
TRBJ1-5	TRBV6-2/TRBV6-3	TRBD1	CASSYDRGIGNQPQHF
TRBJ1-1	TRBV10-1	NA	CASSMAGVTEAFF
TRBJ2-5	TRBV7-2	NA	CASSLDHSRALQETQYF
TRBJ2-7	TRBV6-1	TRBD2	CASRPQVAGWDEQYF
TRBJ2-7	TRBV11-2	TRBD1	CASSTGTAAPYEQYF
TRBJ1-1	TRBV2	NA	CASRPQEDTEAFF
TRBJ2-5	TRBV5-4	TRBD2	CASSSKSGAGETQYF
TRBJ2-2	TRBV19	NA	CASSEQGGNTGELFF
TRBJ2-3	TRBV20-1	NA	CSAREAWPSTDTQYF
TRBJ1-5	TRBV2	TRBD1	CASRPTDRGHQPQHF
TRBJ2-1	TRBV6-5	NA	CASSYSIYNEQFF
TRBJ1-2	TRBV15	NA	CATSRDLAGLYGYTF
TRBJ2-2	TRBV5-1	TRBD2	CASSLEGAGGTNTGELFF
TRBJ2-2	TRBV20-1	NA	CSARGQGGDTGELYF
TRBJ2-5	TRBV28	NA	CASSLWGKSLLQETQYF
TRBJ1-1	TRBV30	NA	CAWDRGVTEAFF
TRBJ2-5	TRBV7-2	NA	CASSLQILQETQYF
TRBJ1-1	TRBV20-1	NA	CSARDPRGAGTEAFF
TRBJ2-5	TRBV19	TRBD2	CASSPQGGEETQYF
TRBJ2-1	TRBV20-1	TRBD2	CSAPPASGPFVGEQFF
TRBJ1-1	TRBV11-3	NA	CASSSGVGVEAFF
TRBJ2-1	TRBV24-1	NA	CATSDSGSTYNEQFF
TRBJ2-3	TRBV12-3/TRBV12-4	TRBD2	CASWTSGSTDTQYF
TRBJ1-1	TRBV7-6	NA	CASSLAPTGNTEAFF
TRBJ2-7	TRBV20-1	NA	CSARRDGYEQYF
TRBJ1-1	TRBV24-1	NA	CATRGGSWTEAFF
TRBJ2-2	TRBV30	NA	CAWSSGTGELFF
TRBJ2-7	TRBV20-1	TRBD1	CSARDLQGQSSYEQYF
TRBJ1-1	TRBV20-1	NA	CSVQGGGTEAFF
TRBJ2-5	TRBV20-1	NA	CSARGGRPETQYF
TRBJ1-1	TRBV2	NA	CASSESRYTEAFF
TRBJ1-6	TRBV23-1	TRBD1	CASRPSLDRARDSPLHF
TRBJ1-1	TRBV18	TRBD1	CASSPGQRGSEAFF
TRBJ2-7	TRBV7-8	NA	CASTRGGYEQYF
TRBJ2-7	TRBV11-1	TRBD1	CASSPGQGLTNEQYF
TRBJ2-3	TRBV10-1	NA	CASTRDLNTDTQYF
TRBJ2-2	TRBV20-1	NA	CSVLMGATGELFF
TRBJ2-2	TRBV7-9	NA	CASSPFSNTGELFF
TRBJ2-7	TRBV20-1	NA	CSAREGRTEREQYF